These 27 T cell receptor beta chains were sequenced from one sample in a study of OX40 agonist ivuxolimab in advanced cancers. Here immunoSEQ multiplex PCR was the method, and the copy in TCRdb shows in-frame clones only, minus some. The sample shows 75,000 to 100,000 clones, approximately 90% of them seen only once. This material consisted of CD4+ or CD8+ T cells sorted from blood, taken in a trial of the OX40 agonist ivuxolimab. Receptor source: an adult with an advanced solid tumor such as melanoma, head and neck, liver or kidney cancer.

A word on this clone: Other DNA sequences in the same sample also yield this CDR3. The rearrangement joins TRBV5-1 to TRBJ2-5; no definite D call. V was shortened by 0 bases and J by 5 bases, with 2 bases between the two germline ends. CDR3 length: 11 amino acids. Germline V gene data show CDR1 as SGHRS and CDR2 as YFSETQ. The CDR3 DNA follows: TGCGCCAGCAGCTTGGCGGAGACCCAGTACTTC. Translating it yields CASSLAETQYF.

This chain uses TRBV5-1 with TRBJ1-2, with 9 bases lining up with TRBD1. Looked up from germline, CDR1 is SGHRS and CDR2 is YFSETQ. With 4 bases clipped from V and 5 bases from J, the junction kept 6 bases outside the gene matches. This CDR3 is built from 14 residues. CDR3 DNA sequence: TGCGCCAGCAGCCCTACAGGGGGCGCTTATGGCTACACCTTC. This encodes CASSPTGGAYGYTF.

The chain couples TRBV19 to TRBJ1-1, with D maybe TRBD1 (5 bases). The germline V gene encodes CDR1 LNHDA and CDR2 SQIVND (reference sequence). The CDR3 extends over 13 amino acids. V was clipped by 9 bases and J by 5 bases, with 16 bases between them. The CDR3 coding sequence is TGTGCCAGCCGATATGAGGGGATGACTGAAGCTTTCTTT. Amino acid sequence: CASRYEGMTEAFF.

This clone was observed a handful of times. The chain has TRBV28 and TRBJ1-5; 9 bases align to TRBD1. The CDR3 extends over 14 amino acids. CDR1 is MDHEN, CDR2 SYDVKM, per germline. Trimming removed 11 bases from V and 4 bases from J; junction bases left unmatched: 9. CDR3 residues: CAGVTGGRNQPQHF. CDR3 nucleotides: TGTGCCGGGGTGACAGGGGGGCGAAATCAGCCCCAGCATTTT.

The CDR3, as DNA: TGTGCCAGCTCACCACCCAACTCTGGGGCCAACGTCCTGACTTTC. It yields the protein CASSPPNSGANVLTF. This chain connects TRBV18 to TRBJ2-6, with D hard to call. Trimming took 0 bases from V and 0 from J, leaving 3 bases between them. In germline, CDR1 is KGHSH, CDR2 LQKENI. This CDR3 is built from 15 residues.

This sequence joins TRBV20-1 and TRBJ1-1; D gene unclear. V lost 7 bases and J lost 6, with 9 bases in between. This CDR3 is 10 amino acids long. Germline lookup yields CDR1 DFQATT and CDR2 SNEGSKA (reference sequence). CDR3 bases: TGCAGTGTCTTTCGGTCTGAAGCTTTCTTT. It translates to CSVFRSEAFF.

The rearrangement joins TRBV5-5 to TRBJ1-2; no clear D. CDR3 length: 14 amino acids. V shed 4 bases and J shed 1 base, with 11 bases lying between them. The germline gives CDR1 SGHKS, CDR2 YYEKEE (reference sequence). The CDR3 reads CASSGETINYGYTF. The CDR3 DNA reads TGTGCCAGCAGCGGCGAGACAATTAACTATGGCTACACCTTC.

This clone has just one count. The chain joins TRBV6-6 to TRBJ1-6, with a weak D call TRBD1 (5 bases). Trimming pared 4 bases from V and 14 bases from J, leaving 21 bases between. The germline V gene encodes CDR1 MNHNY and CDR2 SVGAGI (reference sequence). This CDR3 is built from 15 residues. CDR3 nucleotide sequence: TGTGCCAGCAGTTTGGGGCAGGGAAGACCCACGGCCCTCCACTTT. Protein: CASSLGQGRPTALHF.

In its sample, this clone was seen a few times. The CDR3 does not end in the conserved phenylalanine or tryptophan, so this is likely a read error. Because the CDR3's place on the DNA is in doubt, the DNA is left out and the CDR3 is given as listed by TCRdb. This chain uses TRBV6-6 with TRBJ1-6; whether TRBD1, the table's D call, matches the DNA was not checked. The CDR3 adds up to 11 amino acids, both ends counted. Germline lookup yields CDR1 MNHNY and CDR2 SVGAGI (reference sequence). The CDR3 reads CASSYSGRAFG.

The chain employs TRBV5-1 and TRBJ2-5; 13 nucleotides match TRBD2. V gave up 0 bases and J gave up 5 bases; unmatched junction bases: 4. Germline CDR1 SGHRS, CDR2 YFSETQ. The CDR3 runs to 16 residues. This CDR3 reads CASSLGLAGGRETQYF. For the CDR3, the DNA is TGCGCCAGCAGCTTGGGACTAGCGGGGGGCCGGGAGACCCAGTACTTC.

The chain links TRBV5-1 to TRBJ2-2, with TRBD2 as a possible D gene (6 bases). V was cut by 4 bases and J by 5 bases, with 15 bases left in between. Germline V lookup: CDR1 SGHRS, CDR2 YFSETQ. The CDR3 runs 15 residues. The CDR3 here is CASSVRDSQTGELFF. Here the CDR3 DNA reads TGCGCCAGCAGCGTCCGGGACTCCCAGACCGGGGAGCTGTTTTTT.

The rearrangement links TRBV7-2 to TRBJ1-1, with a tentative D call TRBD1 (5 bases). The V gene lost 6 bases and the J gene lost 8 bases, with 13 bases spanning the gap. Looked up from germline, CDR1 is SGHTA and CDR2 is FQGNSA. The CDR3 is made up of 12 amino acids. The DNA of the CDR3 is TGTGCCAGCAGTCGTATTCAGGGAGAAGCTTTCTTT. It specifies CASSRIQGEAFF.

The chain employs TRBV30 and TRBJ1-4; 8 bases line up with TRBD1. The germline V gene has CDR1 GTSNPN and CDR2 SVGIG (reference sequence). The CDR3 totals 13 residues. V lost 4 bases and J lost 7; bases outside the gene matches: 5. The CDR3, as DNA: TGTGCCTGGACCCCCGGACAGGGTGAAAAACTGTTTTTT. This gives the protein CAWTPGQGEKLFF.

CDR3 loop: CASSPAAARQETQYF. Written as DNA, the CDR3 is TGTGCCAGCAGCCCGGCGGCAGCTCGTCAAGAGACCCAGTACTTC. The chain links TRBV7-2 to TRBJ2-5; D is unresolved. CDR3 length: 15 amino acids. V was pared by 5 bases and J by 2 bases, with 15 bases between. The V gene's germline CDR1 is SGHTA and CDR2 FQGNSA.

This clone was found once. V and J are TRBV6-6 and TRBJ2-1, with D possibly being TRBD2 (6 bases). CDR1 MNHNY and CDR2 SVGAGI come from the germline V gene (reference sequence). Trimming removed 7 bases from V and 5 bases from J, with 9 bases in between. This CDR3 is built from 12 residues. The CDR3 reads CASTTSNNEQFF. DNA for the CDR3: TGTGCCAGCACAACTAGCAACAATGAGCAGTTCTTC.

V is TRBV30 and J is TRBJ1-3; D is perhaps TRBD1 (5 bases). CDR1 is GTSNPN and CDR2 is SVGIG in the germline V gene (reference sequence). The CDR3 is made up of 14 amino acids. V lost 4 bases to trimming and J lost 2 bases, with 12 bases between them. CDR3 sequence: CAWIPAGPGNTIYF. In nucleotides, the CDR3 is TGTGCCTGGATCCCAGCAGGGCCTGGAAACACCATATATTTT.

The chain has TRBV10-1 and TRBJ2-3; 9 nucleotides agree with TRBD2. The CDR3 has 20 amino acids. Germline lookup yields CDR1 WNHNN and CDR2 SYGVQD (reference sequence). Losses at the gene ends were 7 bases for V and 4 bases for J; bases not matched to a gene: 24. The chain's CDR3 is CASKGKDIGLERGEADTQYF. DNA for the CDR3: TGCGCCAGCAAGGGGAAGGACATAGGATTAGAGCGGGGGGAAGCAGATACGCAGTATTTT.

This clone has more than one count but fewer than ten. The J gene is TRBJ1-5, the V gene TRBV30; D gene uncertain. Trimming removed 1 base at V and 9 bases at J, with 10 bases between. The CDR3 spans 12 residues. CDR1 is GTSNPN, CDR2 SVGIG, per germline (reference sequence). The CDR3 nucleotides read TGTGCCTGGAGTGCTGTATCTGCGCCCCAGCATTTT. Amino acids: CAWSAVSAPQHF.

For the CDR3, the DNA is TGTGCCAGTAGTACACGGACAGGGGATGGCGGCTATGGCTACACCTTC. Its protein product is CASSTRTGDGGYGYTF. The genes are TRBV19 and TRBJ1-2; TRBD1 aligns across 9 bases. Germline-derived CDR1 and CDR2 are LNHDA and SQIVND (reference sequence). The V segment lost 4 bases and the J segment 4 bases; nucleotides outside the gene matches: 10. The CDR3 is made up of 16 amino acids.

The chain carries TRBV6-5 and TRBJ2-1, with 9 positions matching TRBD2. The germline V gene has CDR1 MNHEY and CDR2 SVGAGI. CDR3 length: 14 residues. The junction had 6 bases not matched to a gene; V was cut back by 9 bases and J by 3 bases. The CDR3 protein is CASTPSGNYNEQFF. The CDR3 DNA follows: TGTGCCAGTACTCCTAGCGGGAACTACAATGAGCAGTTCTTC.

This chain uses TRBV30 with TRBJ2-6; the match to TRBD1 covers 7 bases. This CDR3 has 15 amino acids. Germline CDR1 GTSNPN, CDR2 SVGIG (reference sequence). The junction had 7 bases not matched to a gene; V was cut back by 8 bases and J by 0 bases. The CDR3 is CARQGSNSGANVLTF. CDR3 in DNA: TGTGCCAGACAGGGATCCAACTCTGGGGCCAACGTCCTGACTTTC. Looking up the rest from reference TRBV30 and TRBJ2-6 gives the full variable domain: SQTIHQWPATLVQPVGSPLSLECTVEGTSNPNLYWYRQAAGRGLQLLFYSVGIGQISSEVPQNLSASRPQDRQFILSSKKLLLSDSGFYLCARQGSNSGANVLTFGAGSRLTVL.

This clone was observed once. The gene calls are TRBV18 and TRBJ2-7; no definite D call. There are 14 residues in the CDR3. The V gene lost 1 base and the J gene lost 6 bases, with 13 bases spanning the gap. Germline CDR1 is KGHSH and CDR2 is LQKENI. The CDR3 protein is CASSPQNQAVEQYF. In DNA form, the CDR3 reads TGTGCCAGCTCACCACAGAACCAGGCGGTCGAGCAGTACTTC.

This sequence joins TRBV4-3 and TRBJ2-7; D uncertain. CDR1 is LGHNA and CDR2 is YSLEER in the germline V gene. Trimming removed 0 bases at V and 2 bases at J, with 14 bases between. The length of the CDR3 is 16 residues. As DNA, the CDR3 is TGCGCCAGCAGCCAAGATTTGGGAATACTTACCTACGAGCAGTACTTC. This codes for CASSQDLGILTYEQYF.

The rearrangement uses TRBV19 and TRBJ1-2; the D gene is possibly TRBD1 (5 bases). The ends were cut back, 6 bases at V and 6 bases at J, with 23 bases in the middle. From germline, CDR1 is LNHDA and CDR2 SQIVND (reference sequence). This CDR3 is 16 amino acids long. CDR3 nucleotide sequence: TGTGCCAGTAGATCCCCCGGGGCCCTCGGAGGCCATGGCTACACCTTC. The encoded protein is CASRSPGALGGHGYTF.

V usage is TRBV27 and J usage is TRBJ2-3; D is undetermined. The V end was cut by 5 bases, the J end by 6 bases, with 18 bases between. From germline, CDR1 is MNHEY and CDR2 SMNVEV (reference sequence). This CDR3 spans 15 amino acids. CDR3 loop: CASSVQNPGWDTQYF. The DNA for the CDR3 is TGTGCCAGCAGTGTACAAAACCCAGGATGGGATACGCAGTATTTT.

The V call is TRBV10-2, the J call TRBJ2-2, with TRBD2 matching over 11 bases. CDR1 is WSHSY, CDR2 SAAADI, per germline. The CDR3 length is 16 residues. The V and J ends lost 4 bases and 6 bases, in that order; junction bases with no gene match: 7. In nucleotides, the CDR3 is TGCGCCAGCAGTGGAGCACTAGCGGGAGTACCCGGGGAGCTGTTTTTT. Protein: CASSGALAGVPGELFF.

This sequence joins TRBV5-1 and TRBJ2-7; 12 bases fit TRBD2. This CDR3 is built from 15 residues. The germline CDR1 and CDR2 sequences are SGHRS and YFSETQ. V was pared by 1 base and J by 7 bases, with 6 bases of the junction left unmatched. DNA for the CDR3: TGCGCCAGCAGCTTGATTGGCACTAGCGGGGGGGAGCAGTACTTC. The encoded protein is CASSLIGTSGGEQYF.